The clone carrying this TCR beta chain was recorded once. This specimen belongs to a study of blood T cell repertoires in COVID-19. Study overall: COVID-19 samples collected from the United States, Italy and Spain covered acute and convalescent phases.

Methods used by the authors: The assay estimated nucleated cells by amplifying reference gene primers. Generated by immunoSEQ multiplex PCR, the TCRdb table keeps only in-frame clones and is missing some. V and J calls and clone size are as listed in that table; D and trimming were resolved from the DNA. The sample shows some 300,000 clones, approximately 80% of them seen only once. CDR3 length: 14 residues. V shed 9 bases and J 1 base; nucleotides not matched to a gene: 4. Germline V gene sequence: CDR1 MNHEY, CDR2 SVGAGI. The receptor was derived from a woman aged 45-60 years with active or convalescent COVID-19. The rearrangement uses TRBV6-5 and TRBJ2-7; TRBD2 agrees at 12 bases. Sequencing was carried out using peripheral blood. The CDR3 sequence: CASKLAGGSYEQYF. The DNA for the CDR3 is TGTGCCAGTAAACTAGCGGGAGGATCCTACGAGCAGTACTTC.